The 11 T cell receptor beta chains presented below share a single source sample, sequenced in a study of technical replicates of blood from a handful of donors. The table came from immunoSEQ multiplex PCR; TCRdb's copy has only in-frame clones and leaves some out. The sample has roughly 97,000 clones, roughly 96% seen once; the top ten hold more than 0.3%. Sequenced input: T cells isolated from PBMCs. The receptor source for this set is a human donor in good health.

In its sample, this clone was seen once. This rearrangement joins TRBV27 to TRBJ2-5; 8 positions match TRBD2. This CDR3 spans 15 amino acids. Germline-derived CDR1 and CDR2 are MNHEY and SMNVEV (reference sequence). The V gene end was trimmed by 4 bases and the J gene end by 0 bases; junction bases not matched to a gene: 4. CDR3 nucleotide sequence: TGTGCCAGCAGTTCCTTTAGCGGGAACCAAGAGACCCAGTACTTC. This codes for CASSSFSGNQETQYF.

The chain uses TRBV9 and TRBJ2-1; 7 bases align to TRBD2. The CDR3 is 17 amino acids. V dropped 2 bases and J dropped 6; count of bases not matched to a gene: 14. The V gene's germline CDR1 is SGDLS and CDR2 YYNGEE. The CDR3 DNA is TGTGCCAGCAGCGTTCTGGCAACGTGGGAGGGCTTCAATGAGCAGTTCTTC. As protein: CASSVLATWEGFNEQFF.

This rearrangement joins TRBV9 to TRBJ1-4, with a tentative D call TRBD1 (6 bases). The CDR3 runs to 15 residues. The germline gives CDR1 SGDLS, CDR2 YYNGEE. The V end was cut by 1 base, the J end by 7 bases, with 14 bases between. The DNA of the CDR3 is TGTGCCAGCAGCGTAAGCACAGGGCTGGGTGAAAAACTGTTTTTT. Translation: CASSVSTGLGEKLFF.

The chain carries TRBV9 and TRBJ1-2; a possible D gene is TRBD1 (5 bases). Germline V CDR1 and CDR2: SGDLS, YYNGEE. V was pared by 0 bases and J by 3 bases, with 9 bases between. The CDR3 is 14 residues long. The CDR3 here is CASSVGWGDYGYTF. The CDR3 DNA reads as TGTGCCAGCAGCGTAGGTTGGGGCGACTATGGCTACACCTTC.

The rearrangement links TRBV5-1 to TRBJ2-7; maybe TRBD2 (6 bases). The germline CDR1 and CDR2 sequences are SGHRS and YFSETQ. The V end was cut by 1 base, the J end by 4 bases, with 12 bases between. The CDR3 extends over 14 amino acids. CDR3 nucleotide sequence: TGCGCCAGCAGCTTGTCCGGGAGTATGTACGAGCAGTACTTC. Its translation is CASSLSGSMYEQYF.

The chain employs TRBV11-2 and TRBJ2-1; TRBD2 is a possible D gene (5 bases). This CDR3 is built from 14 residues. Trimming took 3 bases from V and 8 from J, leaving 14 bases between them. CDR1 and CDR2 (germline): SGHAT, FQNNGV. In DNA form, the CDR3 reads TGTGCCAGCAGCTTCGGTAGCGAGGGAGATGAGCAGTTCTTC. The encoded protein is CASSFGSEGDEQFF.

This rearrangement joins TRBV4-2 to TRBJ2-7; 8 bases match TRBD2. The CDR3 covers 17 residues. Looked up from germline, CDR1 is LGHNA and CDR2 is YNFKEQ. V lost 0 bases and J lost 1; bases outside the gene matches: 8. The CDR3 DNA follows: TGTGCCAGCAGCCAAGATGATCGAGCGGGAGAGTCCTACGAGCAGTACTTC. Translation: CASSQDDRAGESYEQYF.

The V gene is TRBV2, the J gene TRBJ2-3; 12 bases agree with TRBD2. The V segment lost 6 bases and the J segment 6 bases; nucleotides outside the gene matches: 7. CDR3 size: 15 residues. CDR1 is SNHLY, CDR2 FYNNEI, per germline. CDR3 sequence: CASSDRTSGEDTQYF. The DNA of the CDR3 is TGTGCCAGCAGCGACCGGACTAGCGGGGAGGATACGCAGTATTTT.

This clone was counted between two and nine times. Different DNA sequences within this sample yield the same CDR3. The V call is TRBV5-6, the J call TRBJ1-1, with 8 bases aligning to TRBD1. The CDR3 spans 13 residues. Unmatched junction bases numbered 2, after V lost 4 bases and J lost 3 bases. Per germline, CDR1 SGHDT and CDR2 YYEEEE. CDR3 loop: CASSQDRDTEAFF. The CDR3 region has the DNA TGTGCCAGCAGCCAGGACAGGGACACTGAAGCTTTCTTT.

Written as DNA, the CDR3 is TGCGCCAGCAGCTTGGGAGGCAACTACGAGCAGTACTTC. Translating it yields CASSLGGNYEQYF. The chain joins TRBV5-1 to TRBJ2-7; D not resolved. V was shortened by 0 bases and J by 3 bases, with 7 bases between the two germline ends. This CDR3 is 13 amino acids long. Germline assignment: CDR1 SGHRS and CDR2 YFSETQ.

V is TRBV15 and J is TRBJ2-1; D not resolved. V shed 1 base and J shed 6 bases, with 4 bases lying between them. The germline V gene has CDR1 LNHNV and CDR2 YYDKDF (reference sequence). The CDR3 is 12 residues long. In DNA form, the CDR3 reads TGTGCCACCAGCAGAGCTAGCAATGAGCAGTTCTTC. This encodes CATSRASNEQFF.